A selection of T cell receptor beta chains follows, all from one sample in a study of CD8 T cells in ankylosing spondylitis. TCRdb re-derived calls from the 5' RACE reads in MiXCR, one entry per CDR3 protein. The sample yields around 130,000 distinct CDR3 sequences, 6% to 8.5% seen once. Sequencing was done on a sample of blood, either unsorted or a sorted T cell fraction (not recorded which). The receptors stem from a male donor with ankylosing spondylitis or in good health (not recorded which). Each CDR3 is given with its conserved first and last residue. Each record gives: J gene, V gene, clone size, D gene, CDR3 DNA, CDR3 protein. The D gene is left open where the match is weak. Some rows mark clone size as missing; the rest say once, few, many or name a class of expanded clone.

TRBJ1-4 | TRBV5-1 | many | NA | TGCGCCAGCAGCTTCACTACCGGGACTAAGAACGAAAAACTGTTTTTT | CASSFTTGTKNEKLFF
TRBJ1-5 | TRBV5-6 | many | TRBD1 | TGTGCCAGCAGCTTTTCGACAGGGGGCTCGAGCAATCAGCCCCAGCATTTT | CASSFSTGGSSNQPQHF
TRBJ1-4 | TRBV12-3/TRBV12-4 | many | TRBD1 | TGTGCCAGCAGTCCCTTAGACAGGGAGAAACTGTTTTTT | CASSPLDREKLFF
TRBJ2-7 | TRBV5-1 | many | NA | TGCGCCAGCAGCTTGGCCACAACAGGCGGCCTCTACGAGCAGTACTTC | CASSLATTGGLYEQYF
TRBJ2-5 | TRBV12-3/TRBV12-4 | many | NA | TGTGCCAGCAGTCCGGGGAGAGTGAGGGAGACCCAGTACTTC | CASSPGRVRETQYF
TRBJ1-6 | TRBV5-1 | few | TRBD1 | TGCGCCAGCAGCCTGCCTAGGACAGGTTCCAATTCACCCCTCCACTTT | CASSLPRTGSNSPLHF
TRBJ1-5 | TRBV19 | few | NA | TGTGCCAGTAGTTCGGAGAGCCGACAGCCCCAGCATTTT | CASSSESRQPQHF
TRBJ2-1 | TRBV5-1 | many | TRBD2 | TGCGCCAGCAGCTTGGCCCCGTTTAGCGGGGCGCACAATGAGCAGTTCTTC | CASSLAPFSGAHNEQFF
TRBJ2-5 | TRBV20-1 | many | NA | TGCAGTGCTGGGGACTCCCTGGAGGAGACCCAGTACTTC | CSAGDSLEETQYF
TRBJ1-6 | TRBV10-3 | many | NA | TGTGCCATCAGTGTATCCTCAGGGAATCTGAATAATTCACCCCTCCACTTT | CAISVSSGNLNNSPLHF
TRBJ2-3 | TRBV20-1 | many | TRBD2 | TGCAGTGCTAGCGGCGGGGGACCCAAAGCCGATACGCAGTATTTT | CSASGGGPKADTQYF
TRBJ2-1 | TRBV4-2 | many | NA | TGTGCCAGCAGCCAAGATCTAAACAGGGACAATGAGCAGTTCTTC | CASSQDLNRDNEQFF
TRBJ2-3 | TRBV5-1 | many | NA | TGCGCCAGCACCACTTACCCGGGAAATACGCAGTATTTT | CASTTYPGNTQYF
TRBJ1-1 | TRBV5-1 | many | NA | TGCGCCAGCAGCTTGGGCAGGGACGCTGAAGCTTTCTTT | CASSLGRDAEAFF
TRBJ2-6 | TRBV20-1 | few | NA | TGCAGTGCTAGAAGGGAGGACGGGGCCAACGTCCTGACTTTC | CSARREDGANVLTF
TRBJ2-5 | TRBV7-2 | NA | TRBD2 | TGTGCCAGCAGTATACGACTAGCTTTGGAAGAGACCCAGTACTTC | CASSIRLALEETQYF
TRBJ1-6 | TRBV5-1 | many | NA | TGCGCCAGCAGCTACGGTGATGGGGGATGGGTCGGCTCACCCCTCCACTTT | CASSYGDGGWVGSPLHF
TRBJ2-1 | TRBV7-2 | many | TRBD2 | TGTGCCAGCAGCTTAATTCTAGCGGGAGGTGGTAATGAGCAGTTCTTC | CASSLILAGGGNEQFF
TRBJ1-1 | TRBV29-1 | many | NA | TGCAGCGTTCGGTTTGGGGACACTGAAGCTTTCTTT | CSVRFGDTEAFF
TRBJ1-5 | TRBV20-1 | many | NA | TGCAGCGCGGGTCCCGGCAATCAGCCCCAGCATTTT | CSAGPGNQPQHF
TRBJ2-3 | TRBV18 | many | TRBD2 | TGTGCCAGCTCACCGGGACTAGCGAAAGATACGCAGTATTTT | CASSPGLAKDTQYF
TRBJ2-3 | TRBV12-3/TRBV12-4 | few | NA | TGTGCCAGCAGCTCCGACAGGACGAGCACAGATACGCAGTATTTT | CASSSDRTSTDTQYF
TRBJ2-1 | TRBV6-2/TRBV6-3 | many | TRBD2 | TGTGCCAGCAGTTACGGTGCTAGCGGGAGTCATCATGAGCAGTTCTTC | CASSYGASGSHHEQFF
TRBJ2-7 | TRBV5-1 | many | NA | TGCGCCAGCCGAGGGGACGACTCCTACGAGCAGTACTTC | CASRGDDSYEQYF
TRBJ1-1 | TRBV5-1 | many | NA | TGCGCCAGCAGCTTACAAGGATGGGACACTGAAGCTTTCTTT | CASSLQGWDTEAFF
TRBJ1-4 | TRBV6-1 | few | NA | TGTGCCAGCAGTGCTGAGAGGGAGGGTGAAAAACTGTTTTTT | CASSAEREGEKLFF
TRBJ1-4 | TRBV28 | NA | NA | TGTGCCAGCAGTTGGACCGCGTTTCGCGAAAAACTGTTTTTT | CASSWTAFREKLFF
TRBJ1-4 | TRBV15 | few | NA | TGTGCCACCAGCTCGGGCCAGGGCGCGGCAAAACTGTTTTTT | CATSSGQGAAKLFF
TRBJ2-3 | TRBV5-1 | many | TRBD2 | TGCGCCAGCAGCCTGGACCGTGGGGCGGGGGGGACAGATACGCAGTATTTT | CASSLDRGAGGTDTQYF
TRBJ2-5 | TRBV7-9 | many | TRBD2 | TGTGCCACCAGACTAGCGAGTCTTGGAGAGACCCAGTACTTC | CATRLASLGETQYF
TRBJ2-1 | TRBV19 | NA | TRBD2 | TGTGCCAGTAGCCATGGACTAGCGGCGTTCTTC | CASSHGLAAFF
TRBJ2-1 | TRBV7-9 | many | TRBD2 | TGTGCCAGCATCCTGACTAGCGGGGGTTGGGATGAGCAGTTCTTC | CASILTSGGWDEQFF
TRBJ1-1 | TRBV12-3/TRBV12-4 | NA | NA | TGTGCCAGCAGACCTATGCATAGTAACCCTGAAGCTTTCTTT | CASRPMHSNPEAFF
TRBJ2-1 | TRBV5-1 | many | TRBD2 | TGCGCCAGCAGCCTCGGGGTAGCGGGAGTTGGCAATGAGCAGTTCTTC | CASSLGVAGVGNEQFF
TRBJ1-1 | TRBV20-1 | many | NA | TGCAGTGCTAGACGGGACTTGGGGGGCACTGAAGCTTTCTTT | CSARRDLGGTEAFF
TRBJ1-2 | TRBV7-2 | many | NA | TGTGCCAGCAGCCCATACAGGGTATTGGTCTATGGCTACACCTTC | CASSPYRVLVYGYTF
TRBJ2-7 | TRBV12-3/TRBV12-4 | many | NA | TGTGCCAGCAGTTTAGACAGGACCGAACTCTCCTACGAGCAGTACTTC | CASSLDRTELSYEQYF
TRBJ2-2 | TRBV6-6 | few | NA | TGTGCCAGCAGTTACCCCAACCCCGGGGAGCTGTTTTTT | CASSYPNPGELFF
TRBJ2-1 | TRBV5-1 | many | NA | TGCGCCAGCAGCTTGATAAGGGCTAGAGGGAATGAGCAGTTCTTC | CASSLIRARGNEQFF
TRBJ2-7 | TRBV6-2/TRBV6-3 | many | NA | TGTGCCAGCAGTTACCCCCCGAACCCTGGCTACGAGCAGTACTTC | CASSYPPNPGYEQYF
TRBJ2-3 | TRBV10-3 | many | NA | TGTGCCATCAGTGCGGCCCCGAGGAGCACAGATACGCAGTATTTT | CAISAAPRSTDTQYF
TRBJ2-2 | TRBV7-9 | many | TRBD2 | TGTGCCAGCAGCTTATTGGCGGGAGGCACCGGGGAGCTGTTTTTT | CASSLLAGGTGELFF
TRBJ1-1 | TRBV5-1 | few | NA | TGCGCCAGCAGCTTGCGGCAGAACACTGAAGCTTTCTTT | CASSLRQNTEAFF
TRBJ2-7 | TRBV18 | many | NA | TGTGCCAGCTCACTAACCGGGGACCCCTCCTACGAGCAGTACTTC | CASSLTGDPSYEQYF
TRBJ2-3 | TRBV20-1 | many | TRBD2 | TGTAGCGGGAGGGCCTGGAGCACAGATACGCAGTATTTT | CSGRAWSTDTQYF
TRBJ1-1 | TRBV5-1 | many | NA | TGCGCCAGCAGCTTGGAGTCCAAGGGGACTGAAGCTTTCTTT | CASSLESKGTEAFF
TRBJ1-5 | TRBV20-1 | many | NA | TGCAGTGCTAGAGGAGACAGCAGAAATCAGCCCCAGCATTTT | CSARGDSRNQPQHF
TRBJ2-7 | TRBV12-3/TRBV12-4 | many | NA | TGTGCCAGCAGTTTAGGGGACGCGGTTTTTTACGAGCAGTACTTC | CASSLGDAVFYEQYF
TRBJ2-1 | TRBV7-3 | many | TRBD2 | TGTGCCAGCAGCTTTGTGGGGGCTAGCGGGGGCTCCTACAATGAGCAGTTCTTC | CASSFVGASGGSYNEQFF
TRBJ2-5 | TRBV20-1 | many | NA | TGCAGTGCTAGAGATTCAGGGGAAGAGACCCAGTACTTC | CSARDSGEETQYF
TRBJ1-5 | TRBV7-8 | few | NA | TGTGCCAGCACCCTCTCCTGGGAATCTAGCAATCAGCCCCAGCATTTT | CASTLSWESSNQPQHF
TRBJ2-2 | TRBV7-6 | many | NA | TGTGCCAGCAGCTTTACGGTGAACACCGGGGAGCTGTTTTTT | CASSFTVNTGELFF
TRBJ2-7 | TRBV10-3 | many | TRBD2 | TGTGCCATGTCCCAGCGGGAGGGCCTCTCCTACGAGCAGTACTTC | CAMSQREGLSYEQYF
TRBJ2-4 | TRBV28 | many | NA | TGTGCCACTGGGGGAAGCGAAAACATTCAGTACTTC | CATGGSENIQYF
TRBJ2-5 | TRBV3-1 | many | TRBD2 | TGTGCCAGCAGCCTGACTAGCGGGGGCGGCGAGACCCAGTACTTC | CASSLTSGGGETQYF
TRBJ2-7 | TRBV5-1 | many | NA | TGCGCCAGCAGCTTGACGTATGGAGACGGGAACTACGAGCAGTACTTC | CASSLTYGDGNYEQYF
TRBJ2-4 | TRBV11-1 | few | TRBD2 | TGTGCCAGCAGCTTAGAACTAGCGGGAGACGCTCCACAGGCCAAAAACATTCAGTACTTC | CASSLELAGDAPQAKNIQYF